Sequencing of this TCR beta chain was carried out in a study of blood T cell repertoires in COVID-19. Recruited during active infection, patients (from Seattle) were subsequently followed longitudinally. This clone has just a few counts. V was trimmed by 5 bases and J by 1 base, leaving 12 bases between them. Germline lookup yields CDR1 MNHEY and CDR2 SMNVEV (reference sequence). The CDR3 spans 14 residues. Sequencing used immunoSEQ multiplex PCR; TCRdb keeps in-frame clones, though not all of them. The sample gives 200,000 to 300,000 clones, 81% of which show up once; roughly 8% is in the top ten. The TCR comes from an elderly woman with COVID-19, enrolled during active disease. Sequenced: peripheral blood. This chain joins TRBV27 and TRBJ2-7; D is possibly TRBD2 (6 bases). CDR3 sequence (DNA): TGTGCCAGCAGTCCGTCGGGGAGGTCCTACGAGCAGTACTTC. This sequence encodes CASSPSGRSYEQYF.